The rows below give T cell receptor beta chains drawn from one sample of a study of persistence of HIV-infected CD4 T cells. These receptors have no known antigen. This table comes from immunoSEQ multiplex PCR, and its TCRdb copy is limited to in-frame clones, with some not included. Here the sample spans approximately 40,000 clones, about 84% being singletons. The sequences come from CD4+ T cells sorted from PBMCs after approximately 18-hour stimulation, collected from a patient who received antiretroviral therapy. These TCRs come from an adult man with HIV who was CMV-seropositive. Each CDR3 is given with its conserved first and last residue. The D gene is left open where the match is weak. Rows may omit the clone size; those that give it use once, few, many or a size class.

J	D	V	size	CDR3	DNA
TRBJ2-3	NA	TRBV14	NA	CASSSVTGTDTQYF	TGTGCCAGCAGTTCAGTCACAGGGACCGATACGCAGTATTTT
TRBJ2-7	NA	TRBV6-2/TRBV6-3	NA	CASSYSWYEQYF	TGTGCCAGCAGTTACTCGTGGTACGAGCAGTACTTC
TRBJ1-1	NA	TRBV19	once	CASSMIVRPGLNTEAFF	TGTGCCAGTAGTATGATAGTTCGACCAGGGTTGAACACTGAAGCTTTCTTT
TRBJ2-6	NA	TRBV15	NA	CATSRGQSYSGANVLTF	TGTGCCACCAGCAGAGGACAGTCGTACTCTGGGGCCAACGTCCTGACTTTC
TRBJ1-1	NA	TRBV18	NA	CASSIKDRTMNTEAFF	TGTGCCAGCTCAATAAAGGACCGAACCATGAACACTGAAGCTTTCTTT
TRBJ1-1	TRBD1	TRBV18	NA	CASSGQGNTEAFF	TGTGCCAGCTCTGGACAGGGCAACACTGAAGCTTTCTTT
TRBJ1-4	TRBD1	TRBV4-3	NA	CASSQTGTAFATNEKLFF	TGCGCCAGCAGCCAGACAGGGACAGCCTTTGCAACTAATGAAAAACTGTTTTTT
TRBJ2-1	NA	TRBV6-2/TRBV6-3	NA	CASSWWGASYNEQFF	TGTGCCAGCAGTTGGTGGGGGGCCTCCTACAATGAGCAGTTCTTC
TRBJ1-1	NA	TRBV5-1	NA	CASSLGWAGREAFF	TGCGCCAGCAGCTTGGGGTGGGCGGGGCGTGAAGCTTTCTTT
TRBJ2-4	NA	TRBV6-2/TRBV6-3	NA	CASSYPKGQKNIQYF	TGTGCCAGCAGTTACCCCAAGGGGCAGAAAAACATTCAGTACTTC
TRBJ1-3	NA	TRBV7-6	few	CASSLDQAFSGNTIYF	TGTGCCAGCAGCTTAGACCAAGCCTTCTCTGGAAACACCATATATTTT
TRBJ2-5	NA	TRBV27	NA	CASSLRGRIQETQYF	TGTGCCAGCAGTTTAAGGGGACGTATACAAGAGACCCAGTACTTC
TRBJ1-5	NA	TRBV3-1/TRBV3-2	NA	CASSPGGGGNQPQHF	TGTGCCAGCAGCCCGGGGGGTGGCGGCAATCAGCCCCAGCATTTT
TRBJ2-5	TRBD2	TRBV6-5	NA	CASSTSGRGETQYF	TGTGCCAGCAGTACTAGCGGGAGGGGGGAGACCCAGTACTTC
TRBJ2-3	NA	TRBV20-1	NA	CSASDNQGSTDTQYF	TGCAGTGCTAGTGACAACCAGGGTAGCACAGATACGCAGTATTTT
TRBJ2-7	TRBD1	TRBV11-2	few	CASRFSPGQVYEQYF	TGTGCCAGCAGGTTTTCCCCGGGACAGGTCTACGAGCAGTACTTC
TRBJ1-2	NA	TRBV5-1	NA	CASRYDSTANYGYTF	TGCGCCAGCAGGTACGACAGCACAGCTAACTATGGCTACACCTTC
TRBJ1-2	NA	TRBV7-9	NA	CASSSQGTRGYGYTF	TGTGCCAGCAGCTCCCAGGGGACGAGGGGCTATGGCTACACCTTC
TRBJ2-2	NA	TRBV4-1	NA	CASSQDQSGLTGELFF	TGCGCCAGCAGCCAAGATCAGAGCGGGCTCACCGGGGAGCTGTTTTTT
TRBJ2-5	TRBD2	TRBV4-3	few	CASSQVIRAGGQETQYF	TGCGCCAGCAGCCAAGTTATACGAGCGGGAGGGCAAGAGACCCAGTACTTC
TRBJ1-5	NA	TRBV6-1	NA	CASRPPDNQPQHF	TGTGCCAGCAGGCCGCCTGACAATCAGCCCCAGCATTTT
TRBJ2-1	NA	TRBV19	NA	CATTIQGASNEQFF	TGTGCCACCACAATACAGGGTGCGTCCAATGAGCAGTTCTTC
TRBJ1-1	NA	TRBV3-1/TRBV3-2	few	CASSHPRAEAFF	TGTGCCAGCAGCCATCCCCGCGCTGAAGCTTTCTTT
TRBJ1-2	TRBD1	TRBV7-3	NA	CASSLGQVGGYTF	TGTGCCAGCAGCCTCGGACAGGTCGGTGGCTACACCTTC
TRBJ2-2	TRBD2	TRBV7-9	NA	CASSESGRRSTGELFF	TGTGCCAGCAGCGAGAGCGGGAGAAGGAGCACCGGGGAGCTGTTTTTT
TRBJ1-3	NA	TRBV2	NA	CASSEMGRSSGNTIYF	TGTGCCAGCAGTGAAATGGGACGTAGCTCTGGAAACACCATATATTTT
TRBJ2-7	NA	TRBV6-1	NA	CASSEWVSSYEQYF	TGTGCCAGCAGTGAGTGGGTATCATCCTACGAGCAGTACTTC
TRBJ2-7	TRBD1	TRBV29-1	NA	CSVGWDRITAYEQYF	TGCAGCGTTGGCTGGGACAGGATTACCGCCTACGAGCAGTACTTC
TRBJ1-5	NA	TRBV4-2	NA	CASSQDPISNQPQHF	TGTGCCAGCAGCCAAGATCCGATTAGCAATCAGCCCCAGCATTTT
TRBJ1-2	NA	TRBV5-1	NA	CASSLETPSPNYGYTF	TGCGCCAGCAGCTTGGAGACCCCCAGTCCAAACTATGGCTACACCTTC
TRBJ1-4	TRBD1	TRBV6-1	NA	CASSEARGHRGEKLFF	TGTGCCAGCAGTGAAGCAAGGGGGCACAGGGGTGAAAAACTGTTTTTT
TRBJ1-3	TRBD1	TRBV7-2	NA	CASSPQGVLSGNTIYF	TGTGCCAGCAGCCCACAGGGGGTACTCTCTGGAAACACCATATATTTT
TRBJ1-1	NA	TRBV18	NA	CASSPPGVNTEAFF	TGTGCCAGCTCACCCCCAGGAGTGAACACTGAAGCTTTCTTT
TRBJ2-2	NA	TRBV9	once	CASSVTGNTGELFF	TGTGCCAGCAGCGTAACAGGGAACACCGGGGAGCTGTTTTTT